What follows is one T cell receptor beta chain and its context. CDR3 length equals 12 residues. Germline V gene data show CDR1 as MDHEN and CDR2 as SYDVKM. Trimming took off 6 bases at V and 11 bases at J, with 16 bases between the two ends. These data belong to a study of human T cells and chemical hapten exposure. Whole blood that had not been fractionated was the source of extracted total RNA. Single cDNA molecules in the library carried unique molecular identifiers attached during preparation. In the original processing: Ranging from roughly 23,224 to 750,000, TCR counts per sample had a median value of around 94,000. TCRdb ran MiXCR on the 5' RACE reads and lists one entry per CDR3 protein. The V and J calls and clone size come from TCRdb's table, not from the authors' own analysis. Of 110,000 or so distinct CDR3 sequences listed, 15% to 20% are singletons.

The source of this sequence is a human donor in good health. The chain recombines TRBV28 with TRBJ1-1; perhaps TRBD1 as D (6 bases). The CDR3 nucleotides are TGTGCCAGCAGGATAGGGGGGGCTCAGGCTTTCTTT. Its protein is CASRIGGAQAFF.